Listed below are T cell receptor beta chains from one sample, sequenced in a study of vaccination effects on CD4 cells after COVID-19. The table came from immunoSEQ multiplex PCR; TCRdb's copy has only in-frame clones and leaves some out. The repertoire holds about 59,000 clones, with roughly 78% as singletons. Their target antigens are unknown. This sample comprised CD4+ T cells from PBMCs cultured with HCoV-OC43 spike peptides, obtained after COVID-19 vaccination. Receptor source: a human donor who received a COVID-19 vaccine. Each CDR3 is given without its conserved first and last residue.

V gene: TRBV10-2
J gene: TRBJ1-1
CDR3 protein: ASSEGTLNTEAF

V gene: TRBV5-6
J gene: TRBJ2-2
CDR3 protein: ASSFSDGTGELF

V gene: TRBV7-8
J gene: TRBJ2-6
CDR3 protein: ASSGDRASGANVLT

V gene: TRBV11-2
J gene: TRBJ2-1
CDR3 protein: ASGPSTYLLYNEQF

V gene: TRBV3-1/TRBV3-2
J gene: TRBJ1-4
CDR3 protein: ASSQGVTGGPNEKLF

V gene: TRBV19
J gene: TRBJ1-1
CDR3 protein: ASSNYPMTGGTEAF

V gene: TRBV6-2/TRBV6-3
J gene: TRBJ2-3
CDR3 protein: ASSYLDRAADTQY

V gene: TRBV5-1
J gene: TRBJ2-3
CDR3 protein: ASSSTGIRADTQY

V gene: TRBV6-2/TRBV6-3
J gene: TRBJ2-3
CDR3 protein: ASSYSRAGSTDTQY

V gene: TRBV4-2
J gene: TRBJ2-1
CDR3 protein: ASSQSGPWGNFPSSYNEQF

V gene: TRBV5-8
J gene: TRBJ1-2
CDR3 protein: ASSWGRGDYGYT

V gene: TRBV5-1
J gene: TRBJ1-1
CDR3 protein: ASSLSGRNTEAF

V gene: TRBV7-3
J gene: TRBJ2-2
CDR3 protein: ASSLTGGTGELF

V gene: TRBV7-2
J gene: TRBJ2-2
CDR3 protein: ASSLVAVGGELF

V gene: TRBV7-9
J gene: TRBJ2-1
CDR3 protein: ASSLTSRSINEQF

V gene: TRBV4-2
J gene: TRBJ1-3
CDR3 protein: ASSLGSPGNTIY

V gene: TRBV9
J gene: TRBJ2-1
CDR3 protein: ASSVARGYYNEQF

V gene: TRBV21-1
J gene: TRBJ2-3
CDR3 protein: ASRRTATDTQY

V gene: TRBV19
J gene: TRBJ1-4
CDR3 protein: ASSGGRTNEKLF

V gene: TRBV5-1
J gene: TRBJ1-1
CDR3 protein: ASSLGGLRLRMTEAF

V gene: TRBV10-3
J gene: TRBJ1-2
CDR3 protein: AISEAGIDYGYT

V gene: TRBV6-1
J gene: TRBJ1-2
CDR3 protein: ASSDPGGYT

V gene: TRBV7-3
J gene: TRBJ2-2
CDR3 protein: ASSLIPTANTGELF

V gene: TRBV24-1
J gene: TRBJ2-5
CDR3 protein: ATSDFRRETQY

V gene: TRBV6-4
J gene: TRBJ1-1
CDR3 protein: ASSVERSTEAF

V gene: TRBV21-1
J gene: TRBJ1-5
CDR3 protein: ASSTSPGSKNQPQH

V gene: TRBV3-1/TRBV3-2
J gene: TRBJ2-5
CDR3 protein: ASSQDRETQY

V gene: TRBV5-1
J gene: TRBJ2-5
CDR3 protein: ASQDLLAGGMETQY

V gene: TRBV19
J gene: TRBJ2-2
CDR3 protein: ASSFPGFNTGELF

V gene: TRBV18
J gene: TRBJ2-1
CDR3 protein: ASSPQERGEQF

V gene: TRBV2
J gene: TRBJ2-5
CDR3 protein: ASRGAIQTQY

V gene: TRBV27
J gene: TRBJ2-5
CDR3 protein: ASRAVAGGGTY

V gene: TRBV10-2
J gene: TRBJ2-2
CDR3 protein: ATRGSGGELF

V gene: TRBV5-1
J gene: TRBJ2-4
CDR3 protein: ASSLVPETKNIQY

V gene: TRBV10-3
J gene: TRBJ1-4
CDR3 protein: AISDRRDQLF

V gene: TRBV2
J gene: TRBJ2-5
CDR3 protein: ASSDRDQETQY

V gene: TRBV5-1
J gene: TRBJ2-3
CDR3 protein: ASSGTGTSRDTQY

V gene: TRBV2
J gene: TRBJ1-1
CDR3 protein: ASRLRDWAAEAF

V gene: TRBV20-1
J gene: TRBJ2-3
CDR3 protein: SATSGMQY

V gene: TRBV5-4
J gene: TRBJ2-2
CDR3 protein: ASSPSGGWSGELF

V gene: TRBV7-6
J gene: TRBJ2-5
CDR3 protein: ASSLGGNQETQY

V gene: TRBV5-8
J gene: TRBJ2-3
CDR3 protein: ASPGRGADTQY